The 26 T cell receptor beta chains reported below all come from one sample, sequenced in a study of blood T cell repertoires in COVID-19. This table comes from immunoSEQ multiplex PCR, and its TCRdb copy is limited to in-frame clones, with some not included. The sample yields more than 400,000 clones, 90% seen once. The sample was PBMCs or T cells enriched from blood (not recorded which). Receptors originate from a man between 18 and 29 years old who had recovered from COVID-19.

Concerning this clone: Other DNA sequences in this specimen translate into the identical CDR3. The rearrangement links TRBV7-2 to TRBJ2-1, with 11 nucleotides matching TRBD2. With 2 bases clipped from V and 4 bases from J, the junction kept 1 base outside the gene matches. The CDR3 length is 15 residues. From germline, CDR1 is SGHTA and CDR2 FQGNSA. The CDR3 loop reads CASSLLAGGYNEQFF. The CDR3 DNA reads as TGTGCCAGCAGCTTATTAGCGGGAGGGTACAATGAGCAGTTCTTC.

CDR3 nucleotide sequence: TGTGCCAGCAGTCCCCGGCATGGACAGGCGGGCTATGGCTACACCTTC. Its protein is CASSPRHGQAGYGYTF. The chain carries TRBV27 and TRBJ1-2; 7 nucleotides line up with TRBD1. V trimming: 5 bases; J trimming: 4 bases; junction bases outside the gene matches: 13. CDR3 length: 16 residues. The germline V gene encodes CDR1 MNHEY and CDR2 SMNVEV (reference sequence).

CDR3 protein: CSIMTGAADGYTF. CDR3 nucleotide sequence: TGCAGCATAATGACAGGTGCGGCGGATGGCTACACCTTC. The gene calls are TRBV29-1 and TRBJ1-2, with D possibly TRBD1 on 6 matching bases. The V and J ends lost 8 bases and 6 bases respectively, with 19 bases between them. This CDR3 has 13 amino acids. Germline loops: CDR1 SQVTM, CDR2 ANQGSEA.

A note on this clone: The identical CDR3 is also encoded by other nucleotide sequences in the sample. The chain couples TRBV29-1 to TRBJ2-5; TRBD2 aligns across 7 bases. This CDR3 comprises 12 residues. Germline trimming cut 4 bases from V and 4 bases from J; bases unmatched to any gene: 3. Looked up from germline, CDR1 is SQVTM and CDR2 is ANQGSEA. The CDR3 DNA is TGCAGCGTTGGGACTAGTGGAGAGACCCAGTACTTC. Encoded protein: CSVGTSGETQYF.

This rearrangement joins TRBV10-3 to TRBJ1-1; unclear D gene. Per the germline V gene, CDR1 is ENHRY and CDR2 is SYGVKD. The CDR3 runs to 16 residues. The V end was cut by 2 bases, the J end by 1 base, with 14 bases between. Here the CDR3 reads CAISEPRVRGNTEAFF. CDR3 DNA: TGTGCCATCAGTGAGCCGAGGGTTCGGGGGAACACTGAAGCTTTCTTT.

The chain joins TRBV3-1 (or the pseudogene TRBV3-2) to TRBJ1-2, with TRBD1 matching 8 bases. Germline assignment: CDR1 LGHDT and CDR2 YNNKEL (reference sequence). The CDR3 runs 16 residues. Losses at the gene ends were 2 bases for V and 0 bases for J; bases not matched to a gene: 5. In nucleotides, the CDR3 is TGTGCCAGCAGCCAACGTGGACAGGGAACTAACTATGGCTACACCTTC. Translated: CASSQRGQGTNYGYTF.

This chain joins TRBV6-1 and TRBJ2-1; D call uncertain. Trimming took off 3 bases at V and 4 bases at J, with 10 bases between the two ends. The CDR3 sequence is 14 residues long. Per the germline V gene, CDR1 is MNHNS and CDR2 is SASEGT. The CDR3 region has the DNA TGTGCCAGCAGTGAGCCCTCACTGTACAATGAGCAGTTCTTC. Translation gives CASSEPSLYNEQFF.

This clone came up once. The rearrangement uses TRBV5-1 and TRBJ2-1; no firm D call. Per the germline V gene, CDR1 is SGHRS and CDR2 is YFSETQ. This CDR3 is built from 13 residues. With 0 bases removed from V and 6 bases from J, the gap between germline ends came to 7 bases. CDR3 sequence reads: CASSLVSSNEQFF. Written as DNA, the CDR3 is TGCGCCAGCAGCTTGGTTTCTTCCAATGAGCAGTTCTTC.

The rearrangement joins TRBV4-1 to TRBJ1-1; no clear D. V shed 4 bases and J shed 0 bases, with 18 bases lying between them. From germline, CDR1 is MGHRA and CDR2 YSYEKL. The CDR3 is made up of 17 amino acids. The CDR3 DNA reads as TGCGCCAGCAGCCGAAGATACGGCGAGGGATTGAACACTGAAGCTTTCTTT. Translated: CASSRRYGEGLNTEAFF.

The chain joins TRBV19 to TRBJ1-6; perhaps TRBD1 as D (5 bases). The CDR3 has 17 residues. The germline V gene has CDR1 LNHDA and CDR2 SQIVND (reference sequence). Trimming removed 3 bases at V and 14 bases at J, with 26 bases between. For the CDR3, the DNA is TGTGCCAGTAGTATCCTACTCCTTTTGCAGCGGGGGATCACCCTCCACTTT. Protein: CASSILLLLQRGITLHF.

The chain couples TRBV4-2 to TRBJ2-7; tentative D call: TRBD2 (7 bases). The CDR3 length is 14 residues. Trimming stripped 2 bases from V and 7 bases from J, with 15 bases between. The V gene's germline CDR1 is LGHNA and CDR2 YNFKEQ. CDR3: CASSQRGGAREQYF. The CDR3, as DNA: TGTGCCAGCAGCCAAAGGGGGGGGGCGAGGGAGCAGTACTTC.

A note on this clone: The junction departs from the called germline gene at one end, perhaps through a read error. The rearrangement uses TRBV6-1 and TRBJ2-3; perhaps TRBD2 as D (5 bases). Germline V gene sequence: CDR1 MNHNS, CDR2 SASEGT. This CDR3 spans 15 amino acids. The CDR3 sequence: CASSDSNGVVNTQYF. The CDR3 DNA reads TGTGCTAGCAGTGATTCCAACGGGGTGGTGAATACGCAGTATTTT.

CDR3 sequence: CASSLRVQARNEQFF. The CDR3 nucleotides read TGTGCCAGCAGTTTAAGGGTACAGGCAAGGAATGAGCAGTTCTTC. The chain employs TRBV27 and TRBJ2-1, with a weak D call TRBD1 (5 bases). The V gene lost 2 bases and the J gene lost 7 bases, with 15 bases spanning the gap. The V gene's germline CDR1 is MNHEY and CDR2 SMNVEV (reference sequence). This CDR3 contains 15 residues.

The chain carries TRBV4-1 and TRBJ2-2; D not resolved. Germline V gene data show CDR1 as MGHRA and CDR2 as YSYEKL. The CDR3 has 16 amino acids. The ends were cut back, 0 bases at V and 0 bases at J, with 8 bases in the middle. CDR3: CASSQEPQSNTGELFF. DNA for the CDR3: TGCGCCAGCAGCCAAGAACCCCAGTCGAACACCGGGGAGCTGTTTTTT.

The gene calls are TRBV2 and TRBJ1-1; tentatively, D is TRBD1 (5 bases). The CDR3 runs 15 residues. V was pared by 6 bases and J by 8 bases, with 22 bases between. The germline CDR1 and CDR2 sequences are SNHLY and FYNNEI. The CDR3 spells CASSDTPGTPKEAFF. The DNA for the CDR3 is TGTGCCAGCAGCGACACGCCCGGGACTCCTAAAGAAGCTTTCTTT.

J is TRBJ1-1 and V is TRBV7-2, with D possibly matching TRBD1 (6 bases). The germline V gene encodes CDR1 SGHTA and CDR2 FQGNSA. Trimming removed 5 bases at V and 0 bases at J, with 13 bases between. This CDR3 has 15 amino acids. In DNA form, the CDR3 reads TGTGCCAGCAGCCACCGAGGACAGATGAACACTGAAGCTTTCTTT. This encodes CASSHRGQMNTEAFF.

The genes are TRBV27 and TRBJ2-5; TRBD1 matches at 8 bases. Trimming cost V 4 bases and J 5 bases; bases outside gene matches: 6. The V gene's germline CDR1 is MNHEY and CDR2 SMNVEV (reference sequence). This CDR3 is built from 14 residues. The chain's CDR3 is CASSSQGGGETQYF. In nucleotides, the CDR3 is TGTGCCAGCAGTTCACAGGGGGGCGGGGAGACCCAGTACTTC.

V and J are TRBV11-2 and TRBJ1-1; 10 bases are a match to TRBD1. This CDR3 is built from 14 residues. CDR1 SGHAT and CDR2 FQNNGV come from the germline V gene. J lost 5 bases, V lost 5 bases, and 5 bases had no gene match. The CDR3: CASSLGTGVTEAFF. For the CDR3, the DNA is TGTGCCAGCAGCCTAGGGACAGGGGTTACTGAAGCTTTCTTT.

This rearrangement joins TRBV10-3 to TRBJ1-2; 10 bases fit TRBD1. The V segment lost 0 bases and the J segment 8 bases; nucleotides outside the gene matches: 12. The CDR3 contains 17 residues. CDR1 and CDR2 from the germline V gene are ENHRY and SYGVKD. CDR3 amino acids: CAISESRQGASRVGYTF. The CDR3 DNA is TGTGCCATCAGTGAGTCGAGACAGGGGGCCTCTCGGGTCGGCTACACCTTC.

This rearrangement joins TRBV7-9 to TRBJ1-4, with 9 nucleotides matching TRBD1. Germline trimming cut 3 bases from V and 8 bases from J; bases unmatched to any gene: 10. The CDR3 consists of 16 residues. Germline V gives CDR1 SEHNR, CDR2 FQNEAQ (reference sequence). CDR3 protein: CASSFSPGQGREKLFF. In nucleotides, the CDR3 is TGTGCCAGCAGCTTTTCCCCGGGACAGGGAAGGGAAAAACTGTTTTTT.

This rearrangement joins TRBV10-3 to TRBJ1-1, with TRBD1 matching 9 bases. The CDR3 is 16 amino acids. The germline CDR1 and CDR2 sequences are ENHRY and SYGVKD. The junction had 13 bases not matched to a gene; V was cut back by 3 bases and J by 8 bases. DNA for the CDR3: TGTGCCATCAGTGACAGAGGACAGGGGAGGTTATACGAAGCTTTCTTT. Encoded protein: CAISDRGQGRLYEAFF.

This clone was seen a single time. V gene TRBV3-1 (or the pseudogene TRBV3-2) combines with J gene TRBJ1-1; TRBD1 is a possible D gene (5 bases). The CDR3 totals 13 residues. Trimming shortened V by 2 bases and J by 6 bases, and 10 bases separated the two germline ends. CDR1 is LGHDT, CDR2 YNNKEL, per germline (reference sequence). In DNA form, the CDR3 reads TGTGCCAGCAGCCAACCAGGGTGGGCTGAAGCTTTCTTT. Translating it yields CASSQPGWAEAFF.

The chain is built from TRBV10-3 and TRBJ2-2; 8 nucleotides align to TRBD1. This CDR3 spans 14 amino acids. CDR1 is ENHRY, CDR2 SYGVKD, per germline. V lost 10 bases to trimming and J lost 5 bases; unmatched junction nucleotides: 9. The CDR3 protein is CATTGQGMTGELFF. The CDR3 nucleotides are TGTGCCACAACAGGACAGGGTATGACCGGGGAGCTGTTTTTT.

This clone was picked up a small number of times. The chain links TRBV18 to TRBJ2-2, with a weak D call TRBD1 (6 bases). The V gene lost 3 bases and the J gene lost 1 base, with 9 bases spanning the gap. The germline V gene has CDR1 KGHSH and CDR2 LQKENI. The CDR3 consists of 15 residues. The CDR3 spells CASSPSTGNTGELFF. The CDR3 DNA sequence: TGTGCCAGCTCACCTTCGACAGGGAACACCGGGGAGCTGTTTTTT.

This chain links TRBV2 with TRBJ1-1, with TRBD1 identical over 8 bases. Germline V gives CDR1 SNHLY, CDR2 FYNNEI. This CDR3 has 13 amino acids. Trimming at V came to 6 bases and at J to 5 bases, leaving 5 bases not matched to a gene. CDR3: CASRGQERTEAFF. DNA for the CDR3: TGTGCCAGCAGGGGACAGGAGCGGACTGAAGCTTTCTTT. The complete variable domain, with remaining parts taken from reference TRBV2 and TRBJ1-1, reads EPEVTQTPSHQVTQMGQEVILRCVPISNHLYFYWYRQILGQKVEFLVSFYNNEISEKSEIFDDQFSVERPDGSNFTLKIRSTKLEDSAMYFCASRGQERTEAFFGQGTRLTVV.

J is TRBJ1-6 and V is TRBV5-4; TRBD1 matches at 12 bases. V lost 0 bases and J lost 10; bases outside the gene matches: 8. This CDR3 region has 17 residues. Germline V gene data show CDR1 as SGHNT and CDR2 as YYREEE (reference sequence). The CDR3 sequence: CASSLEQGQGADSPLHF. In DNA form, the CDR3 reads TGTGCCAGCAGCTTGGAGCAGGGACAGGGGGCGGACTCACCCCTCCACTTT.